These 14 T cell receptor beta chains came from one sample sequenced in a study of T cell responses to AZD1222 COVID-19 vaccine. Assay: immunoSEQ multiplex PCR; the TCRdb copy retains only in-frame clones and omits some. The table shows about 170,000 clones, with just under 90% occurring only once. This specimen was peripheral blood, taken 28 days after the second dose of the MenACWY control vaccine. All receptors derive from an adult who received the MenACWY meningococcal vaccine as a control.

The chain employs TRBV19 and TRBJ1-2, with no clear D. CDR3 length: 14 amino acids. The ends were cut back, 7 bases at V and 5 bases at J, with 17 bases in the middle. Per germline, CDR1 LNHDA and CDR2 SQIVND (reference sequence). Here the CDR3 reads CASTSQAGLYGYTF. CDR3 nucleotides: TGTGCCAGTACTAGCCAAGCGGGATTATATGGCTACACCTTC.

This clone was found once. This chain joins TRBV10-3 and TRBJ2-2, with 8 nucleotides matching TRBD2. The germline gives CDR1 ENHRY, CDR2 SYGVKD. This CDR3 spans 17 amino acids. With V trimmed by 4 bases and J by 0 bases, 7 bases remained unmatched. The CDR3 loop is CAISASNGRANTGELFF. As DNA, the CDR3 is TGTGCCATCAGTGCCTCTAACGGGAGGGCGAACACCGGGGAGCTGTTTTTT.

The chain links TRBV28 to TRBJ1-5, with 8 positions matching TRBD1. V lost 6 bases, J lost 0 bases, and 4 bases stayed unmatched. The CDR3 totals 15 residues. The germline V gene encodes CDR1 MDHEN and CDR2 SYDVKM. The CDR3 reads CASRAGGPSNQPQHF. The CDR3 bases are TGTGCCAGCAGGGCAGGGGGCCCTAGCAATCAGCCCCAGCATTTT.

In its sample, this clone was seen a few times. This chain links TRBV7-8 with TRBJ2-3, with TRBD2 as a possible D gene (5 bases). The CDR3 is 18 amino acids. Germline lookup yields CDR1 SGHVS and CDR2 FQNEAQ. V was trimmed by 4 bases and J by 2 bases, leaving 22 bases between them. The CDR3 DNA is TGTGCCAGCAGCTCCTTTAGGGTGGGGAGTGGGCCCACAGATACGCAGTATTTT. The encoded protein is CASSSFRVGSGPTDTQYF.

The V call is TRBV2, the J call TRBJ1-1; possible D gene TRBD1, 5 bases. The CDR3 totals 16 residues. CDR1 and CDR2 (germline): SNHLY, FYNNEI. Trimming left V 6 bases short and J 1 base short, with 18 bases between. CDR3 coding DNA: TGTGCCAGCAGGAAAGGTTTGGGGCCCTCGAACACTGAAGCTTTCTTT. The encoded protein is CASRKGLGPSNTEAFF.

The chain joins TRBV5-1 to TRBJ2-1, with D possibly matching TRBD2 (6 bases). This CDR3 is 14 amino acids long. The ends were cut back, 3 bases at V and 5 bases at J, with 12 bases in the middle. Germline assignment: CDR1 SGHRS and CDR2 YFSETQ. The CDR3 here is CASSWRGQNNEQFF. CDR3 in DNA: TGCGCCAGCAGCTGGAGGGGCCAAAACAATGAGCAGTTCTTC.

Here the CDR3 DNA reads TGTGCCAGCAGCTCGCGACAGGGGGCGCACACCGGGGAGCTGTTTTTT. This sequence encodes CASSSRQGAHTGELFF. The rearrangement uses TRBV7-2 and TRBJ2-2; TRBD1 matches 10 bases. The CDR3 covers 16 residues. The trim removed 4 bases at V and 3 bases at J, leaving 5 bases unmatched. CDR1 SGHTA and CDR2 FQGNSA come from the germline V gene.

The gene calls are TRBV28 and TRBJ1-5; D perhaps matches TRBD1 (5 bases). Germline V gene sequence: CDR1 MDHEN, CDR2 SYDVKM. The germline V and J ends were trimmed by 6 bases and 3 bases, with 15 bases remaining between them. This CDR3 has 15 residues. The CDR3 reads CASSPYGGSNQPQHF. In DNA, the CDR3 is TGTGCCAGCAGCCCCTACGGGGGTTCCAATCAGCCCCAGCATTTT.

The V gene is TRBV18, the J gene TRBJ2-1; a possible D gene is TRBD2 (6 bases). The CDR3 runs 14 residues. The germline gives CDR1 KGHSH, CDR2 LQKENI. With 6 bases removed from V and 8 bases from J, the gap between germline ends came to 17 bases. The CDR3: CASSRLRDFYEQFF. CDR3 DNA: TGTGCCAGCTCTCGACTTAGGGACTTCTATGAGCAGTTCTTC.

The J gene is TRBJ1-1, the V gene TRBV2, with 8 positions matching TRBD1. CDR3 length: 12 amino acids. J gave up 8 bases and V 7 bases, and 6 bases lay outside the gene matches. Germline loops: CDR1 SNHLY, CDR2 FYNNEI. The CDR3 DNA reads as TGTGCCAGCACCGGACAGGGCCGGGAAGCTTTCTTT. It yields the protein CASTGQGREAFF.

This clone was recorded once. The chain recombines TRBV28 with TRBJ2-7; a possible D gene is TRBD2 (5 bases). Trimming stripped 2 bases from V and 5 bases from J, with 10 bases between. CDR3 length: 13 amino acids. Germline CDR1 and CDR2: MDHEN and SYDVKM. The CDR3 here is CASSLDGVDEQYF. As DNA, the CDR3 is TGTGCCAGCAGTTTAGACGGGGTGGACGAGCAGTACTTC.

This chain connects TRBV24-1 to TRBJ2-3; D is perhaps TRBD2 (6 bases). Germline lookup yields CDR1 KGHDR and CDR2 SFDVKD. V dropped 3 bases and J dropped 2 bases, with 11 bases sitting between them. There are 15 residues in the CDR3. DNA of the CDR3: TGTGCCACCAGTGATCCGGCTAGCGACACAGATACGCAGTATTTT. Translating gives CATSDPASDTDTQYF.

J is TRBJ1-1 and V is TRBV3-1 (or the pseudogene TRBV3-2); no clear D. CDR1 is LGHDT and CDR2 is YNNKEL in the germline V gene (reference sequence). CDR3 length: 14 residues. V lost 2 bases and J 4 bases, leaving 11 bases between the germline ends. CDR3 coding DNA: TGTGCCAGCAGCCAACGTGGTTCGGGCACTGAAGCTTTCTTT. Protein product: CASSQRGSGTEAFF.

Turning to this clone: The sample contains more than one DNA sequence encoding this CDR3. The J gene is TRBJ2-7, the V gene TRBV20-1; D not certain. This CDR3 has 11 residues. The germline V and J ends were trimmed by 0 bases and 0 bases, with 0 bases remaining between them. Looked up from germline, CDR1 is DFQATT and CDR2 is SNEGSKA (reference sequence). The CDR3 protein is CSARDSYEQYF. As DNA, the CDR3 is TGCAGTGCTAGAGACTCCTACGAGCAGTACTTC.